This T cell receptor beta chain was captured by sequencing in a study of blood T cell repertoires in COVID-19. Whole-study context: Sources were T cells, B-cell-depleted T cells, or PBMCs; the material itself was cDNA or gDNA.

Authors' data handling: Estimation of nucleated cell counts was performed using reference gene primer amplification. Profiling relied on immunoSEQ multiplex PCR, and the TCRdb table lists in-frame clones only, not all of them. V, J and clone size reflect that table, while D and trimming were determined from the DNA. In the table there are some 220,000 clones, roughly 84% of which are singletons. V gave up 6 bases and J gave up 5 bases; unmatched junction bases: 18. The CDR3 spans 16 residues. Germline CDR1 and CDR2: SQVTM and ANQGSEA. Source material: peripheral blood. This TCR derives from a woman aged 30 to 39 who had recovered from COVID-19. This chain joins TRBV29-1 and TRBJ2-5, with TRBD2 matching 7 bases. The CDR3 is CSVAGLVVLQWETQYF. DNA of the CDR3: TGCAGCGTGGCAGGACTAGTGGTCTTGCAGTGGGAGACCCAGTACTTC. Based on the CDR3 plus reference TRBV29-1 and TRBJ2-5, the full variable domain is SAVISQKPSRDICQRGTSLTIQCQVDSQVTMMFWYRQQPGQSLTLIATANQGSEATYESGFVIDKFPISRPNLTFSTLTVSNMSPEDSSIYLCSVAGLVVLQWETQYFGPGTRLLVL.